This T cell receptor beta chain was sequenced during a study of blood T cell repertoires in COVID-19. Study-level background: The study drew acute and convalescent COVID-19 samples from the United States, Italy and Spain.

With 7 bases removed from V and 1 base from J, the gap between germline ends came to 5 bases. The CDR3 sequence is 13 residues long. Germline-derived CDR1 and CDR2 are MNHEY and SVGAGI. Only in-frame clones appear in the TCRdb table, and some are missing; sequencing was by immunoSEQ multiplex PCR. Of just over 650,000 clones listed, around 90% are singletons. This clonotype originated in a woman younger than 30 with acute or convalescent COVID-19. The chain employs TRBV6-5 and TRBJ2-6; no definite D call. The sample comprised peripheral blood. The CDR3 loop reads CASTQSGANVLTF. In DNA, the CDR3 is TGTGCCAGCACCCAGTCTGGGGCCAACGTCCTGACTTTC.